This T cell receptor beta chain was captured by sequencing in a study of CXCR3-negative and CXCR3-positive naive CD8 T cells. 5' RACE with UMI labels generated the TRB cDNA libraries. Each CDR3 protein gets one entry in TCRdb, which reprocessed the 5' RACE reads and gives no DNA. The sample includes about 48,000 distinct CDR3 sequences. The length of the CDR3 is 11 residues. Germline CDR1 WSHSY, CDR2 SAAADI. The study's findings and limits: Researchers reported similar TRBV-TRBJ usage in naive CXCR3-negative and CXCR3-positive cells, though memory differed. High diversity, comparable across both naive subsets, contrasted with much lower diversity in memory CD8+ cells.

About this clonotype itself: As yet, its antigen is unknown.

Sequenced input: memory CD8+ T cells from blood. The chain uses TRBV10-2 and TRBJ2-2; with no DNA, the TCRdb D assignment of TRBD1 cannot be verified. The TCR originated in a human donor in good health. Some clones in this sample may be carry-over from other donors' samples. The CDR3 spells CASRGAGELFF.